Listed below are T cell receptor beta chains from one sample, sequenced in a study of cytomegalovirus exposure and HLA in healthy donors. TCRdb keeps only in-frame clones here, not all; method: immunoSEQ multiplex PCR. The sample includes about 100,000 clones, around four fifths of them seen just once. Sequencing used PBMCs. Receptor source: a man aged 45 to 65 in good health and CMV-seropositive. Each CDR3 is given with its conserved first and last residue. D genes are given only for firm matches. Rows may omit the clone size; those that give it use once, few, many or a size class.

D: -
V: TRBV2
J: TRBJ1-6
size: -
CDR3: CASSEGGGGSPLHF
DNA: TGTGCCAGCAGTGAAGGGGGCGGGGGTTCACCCCTCCACTTT

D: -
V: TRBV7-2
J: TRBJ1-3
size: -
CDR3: CASSLGGPVSGNTIYF
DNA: TGTGCCAGCAGCTTGGGGGGACCTGTCTCTGGAAACACCATATATTTT

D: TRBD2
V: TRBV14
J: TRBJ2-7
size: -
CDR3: CASSQEVAGGLGEQYF
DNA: TGTGCCAGCAGCCAAGAAGTAGCGGGGGGCCTGGGCGAGCAGTACTTC

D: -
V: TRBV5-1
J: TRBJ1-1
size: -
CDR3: CASSSTTTAMNTEAFF
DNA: TGCGCCAGCAGCTCAACCACCACAGCCATGAACACTGAAGCTTTCTTT

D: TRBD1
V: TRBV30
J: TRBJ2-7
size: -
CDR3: CAWSGDRVLSYEQYF
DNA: TGTGCCTGGAGTGGGGACAGGGTCTTATCCTACGAGCAGTACTTC

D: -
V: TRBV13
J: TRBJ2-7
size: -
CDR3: CASSPAGNQAYEQYF
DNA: TGTGCCAGCAGCCCAGCCGGGAACCAAGCCTACGAGCAGTACTTC

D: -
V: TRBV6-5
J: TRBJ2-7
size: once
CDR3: CASSYGPYEQYF
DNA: TGTGCCAGCAGTTACGGCCCCTACGAGCAGTACTTC

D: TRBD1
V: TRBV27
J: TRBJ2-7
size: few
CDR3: CASSPRPPGQSSEQYF
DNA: TGTGCCAGCAGTCCTCGTCCTCCGGGACAGAGTTCCGAGCAGTACTTC

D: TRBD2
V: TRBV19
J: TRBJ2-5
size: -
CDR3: CASSIVGGGETQYF
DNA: TGTGCCAGTAGTATTGTCGGGGGGGGAGAGACCCAGTACTTC

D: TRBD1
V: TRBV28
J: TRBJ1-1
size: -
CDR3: CVSSSPTGGNSGAFF
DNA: TGTGTCAGCAGTTCACCGACAGGGGGGAATTCTGGAGCTTTCTTT

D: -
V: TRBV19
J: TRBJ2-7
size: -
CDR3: CASSIVQGAYEQYF
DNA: TGTGCCAGTAGTATAGTACAGGGAGCATACGAGCAGTACTTC

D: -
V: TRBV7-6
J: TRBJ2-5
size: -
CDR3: CASSLGAPRETQYF
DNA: TGTGCCAGCAGCCTGGGGGCCCCCCGAGAGACCCAGTACTTC

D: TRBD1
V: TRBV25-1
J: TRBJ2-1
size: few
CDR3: CASSLQGDANEQFF
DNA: TGTGCCAGCAGTTTACAGGGGGATGCCAATGAGCAGTTCTTC

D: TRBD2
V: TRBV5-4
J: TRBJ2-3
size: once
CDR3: CASSLAGPSTDTQYF
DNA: TGTGCCAGCAGTTTAGCGGGACCCTCCACAGATACGCAGTATTTT